This T cell receptor (beta chain) was sequenced for a study of cytomegalovirus exposure and HLA in healthy donors. Study-level points and caveats: In vitro confirmation showed a few CMV-associated chains to be CMV antigen specific.

Germline V lookup: CDR1 SGDLS, CDR2 YYNGEE. With V trimmed by 4 bases and J by 3 bases, 12 bases remained unmatched. The CDR3 sequence is 16 residues long. Data came from immunoSEQ multiplex PCR; TCRdb stores just in-frame clones and leaves some out. The repertoire holds about 62,000 clones, with 95% as singletons. Points on this clone: Its antigen is still unknown.

This sequence was found in a woman aged 18-29 years in good health and CMV-seropositive. The J gene is TRBJ1-2, the V gene TRBV9, with 7 nucleotides matching TRBD1. Sequenced material: PBMCs. As DNA, the CDR3 is TGTGCCAGCAGCCTCCCCATTGCCGGGACAGACTATGGCTACACCTTC. Translating gives CASSLPIAGTDYGYTF.